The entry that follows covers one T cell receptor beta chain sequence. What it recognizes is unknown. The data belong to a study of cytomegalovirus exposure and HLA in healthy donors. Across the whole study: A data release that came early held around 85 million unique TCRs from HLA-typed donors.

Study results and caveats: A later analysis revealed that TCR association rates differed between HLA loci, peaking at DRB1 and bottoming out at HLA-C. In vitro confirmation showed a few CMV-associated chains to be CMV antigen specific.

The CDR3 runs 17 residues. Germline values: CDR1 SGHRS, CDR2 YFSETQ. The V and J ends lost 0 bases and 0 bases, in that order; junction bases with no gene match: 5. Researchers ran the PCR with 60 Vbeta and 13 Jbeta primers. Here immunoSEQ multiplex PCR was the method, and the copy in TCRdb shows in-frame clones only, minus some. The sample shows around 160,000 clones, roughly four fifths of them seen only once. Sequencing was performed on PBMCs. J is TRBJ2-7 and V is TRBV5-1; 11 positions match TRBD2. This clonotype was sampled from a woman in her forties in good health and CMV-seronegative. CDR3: CASSLALAGGSSYEQYF. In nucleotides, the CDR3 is TGCGCCAGCAGCTTGGCTCTAGCGGGAGGAAGCTCCTACGAGCAGTACTTC.